This T cell receptor (beta chain) was found in a study of yellow fever vaccine responses in identical twins. The CDR3 spans 12 residues. Deletions cut 3 bases from V and 4 bases from J, with 4 bases between. CDR1 and CDR2 from the germline V gene are SGHAT and FQDESV (reference sequence). In this sample, this clonotype turned up once. TCRdb itself ran the RT-PCR reads through MiXCR, one entry per CDR3 protein. Of more than 2,000 distinct CDR3 sequences listed, about nine tenths were seen once; the top ten hold roughly 4.6%. Specimen: T cells from blood (PBMCs), unsorted or a sorted subset (not recorded which), collected before or after yellow fever vaccination (not recorded which). The chain couples TRBV11-1 to TRBJ2-1; no clear D. The sequence was obtained from a woman under 30 who received the yellow fever vaccine. CDR3 sequence (DNA): TGTGCCAGCAGCTTGGGTTACAATGAGCAGTTCTTC. Residues: CASSLGYNEQFF.